The entry below describes one T cell receptor (beta chain). The CDR3 length is 14 residues. The germline gives CDR1 SGHTS, CDR2 YDEGEE. Losses at the gene ends were 3 bases for V and 5 bases for J; bases not matched to a gene: 5. This entry comes from a study of cytomegalovirus exposure and HLA in healthy donors. The PCR was carried out with 60 Vbeta primers and 13 Jbeta primers. Clones were sequenced by immunoSEQ multiplex PCR, and TCRdb holds only the in-frame ones, with some missing. The sample records about 160,000 clones, approximately 81% being singletons. V gene TRBV5-8 combines with J gene TRBJ2-7; TRBD1 matches at 10 bases. This clonotype was obtained from a woman in her twenties or thirties in good health and CMV-seropositive. The sample consisted of PBMCs. In DNA, the CDR3 is TGTGCCAGCAGCTACGACAGGGGGCGCGACGAGCAGTACTTC. Amino acid sequence: CASSYDRGRDEQYF. Complete variable domain (other parts from reference TRBV5-8 and TRBJ2-7): EAGVTQSPTHLIKTRGQQATLRCSPISGHTSVYWYQQALGLGLQFLLWYDEGEERNRGNFPPRFSGRQFPNYSSELNVNALELEDSALYLCASSYDRGRDEQYFGPGTRLTVT.